This T cell receptor beta chain appears in the sequencing data of a study of blood T cell repertoires in COVID-19. Study-wide background: Sites in the United States, Italy and Spain provided acute and convalescent COVID-19 samples. Sample material is recorded as cDNA or gDNA derived from T cells, B-cell-depleted T cells, or PBMCs.

This clone was detected only a few times. Measured with immunoSEQ multiplex PCR; TCRdb has only the in-frame clones, and not every one. This table holds about 210,000 clones, roughly 75% found once. Trimming at V came to 6 bases and at J to 5 bases, leaving 3 bases not matched to a gene. Germline CDR1 reads SQVTM; CDR2 reads ANQGSEA. The CDR3 has 13 residues. Sequencing was performed on peripheral blood. The chain has TRBV29-1 and TRBJ1-4, with TRBD1 identical over 10 bases. The origin of this receptor is a woman aged 70 to 79 with acute or convalescent COVID-19. In DNA form, the CDR3 reads TGCAGCGTGGGGGGACAGGGGAATGAAAAACTGTTTTTT. Translating it yields CSVGGQGNEKLFF.